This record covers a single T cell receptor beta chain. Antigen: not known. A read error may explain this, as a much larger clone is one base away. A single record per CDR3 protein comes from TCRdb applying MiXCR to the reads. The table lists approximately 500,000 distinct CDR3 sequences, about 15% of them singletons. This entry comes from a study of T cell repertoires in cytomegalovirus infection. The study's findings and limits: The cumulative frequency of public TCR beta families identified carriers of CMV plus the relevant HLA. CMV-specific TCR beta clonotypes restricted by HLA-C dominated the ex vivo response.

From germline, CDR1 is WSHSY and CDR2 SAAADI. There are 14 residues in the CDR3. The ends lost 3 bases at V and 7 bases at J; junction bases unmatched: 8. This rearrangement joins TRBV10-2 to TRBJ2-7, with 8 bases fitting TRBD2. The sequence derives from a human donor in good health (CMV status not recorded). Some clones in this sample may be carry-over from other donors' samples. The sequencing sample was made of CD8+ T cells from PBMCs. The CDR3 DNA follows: TGCGCCAGCAGTGAACCGGGGGGGTACAATGAGCAGTACTTC. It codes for CASSEPGGYNEQYF.